The 25 T cell receptor beta chains below all came from one sample that was sequenced in a study of T cell repertoires in cytomegalovirus infection. TCRdb called the reads again in MiXCR, with one record for every CDR3 protein. The table records hundreds of thousands of distinct CDR3 sequences, under 40% of them present only once. The material sequenced was PBMCs. The receptors were sampled from a human donor in good health (CMV status not recorded). Some clones in this sample may be carry-over from other donors' samples.

The chain joins TRBV2 to TRBJ2-1, with D possibly TRBD2 on 6 matching bases. V was cut by 6 bases and J by 0 bases, with 21 bases left in between. Germline V gives CDR1 SNHLY, CDR2 FYNNEI. This CDR3 region has 18 residues. The chain's CDR3 is CASRGYRDSESSYNEQFF. Written as DNA, the CDR3 is TGTGCCAGCAGGGGGTACCGGGACTCCGAGAGCTCCTACAATGAGCAGTTCTTC.

The rearrangement links TRBV6-5 to TRBJ2-1; 10 positions match TRBD1. Germline V gene sequence: CDR1 MNHEY, CDR2 SVGAGI. The CDR3 spans 15 residues. The trim removed 2 bases at V and 10 bases at J, leaving 8 bases unmatched. In nucleotides, the CDR3 is TGTGCCAGCAGTTACGCGGGACAGGGGAGGGAGGAGCAGTTCTTC. This sequence encodes CASSYAGQGREEQFF.

This clonotype was counted only a few times. V usage is TRBV28 and J usage is TRBJ1-1; D remains unclear. The CDR3 spans 11 residues. Germline V gene lookup returns CDR1 MDHEN and CDR2 SYDVKM. V was cut by 7 bases and J by 3 bases, with 6 bases left in between. CDR3: CASKKDTEAFF. The CDR3 DNA reads TGTGCCAGCAAAAAGGACACTGAAGCTTTCTTT.

The chain couples TRBV20-1 to TRBJ2-7; 8 nucleotides match TRBD2. This CDR3 contains 15 residues. The J segment lost 0 bases and the V segment lost 3 bases, leaving 7 bases of the junction unmatched. CDR1 DFQATT and CDR2 SNEGSKA come from the germline V gene (reference sequence). The CDR3 DNA reads as TGCAGTGCTAGGCCTGTAGCGGGAAGCTCCTACGAGCAGTACTTC. As protein: CSARPVAGSSYEQYF.

The CDR3 DNA reads TGTGCCAGCAGTGAGTTGGGGAGTCGCCGTAATTCACCCCTCCACTTT. Translation: CASSELGSRRNSPLHF. The chain joins TRBV6-1 to TRBJ1-6; D ambiguous. Trimming pared 3 bases from V and 6 bases from J, leaving 15 bases between. Germline CDR1 is MNHNS and CDR2 is SASEGT. This CDR3 comprises 16 residues.

This clonotype was observed a few times. V gene TRBV7-9 combines with J gene TRBJ1-6; tentative D call: TRBD1 (6 bases). Germline V gives CDR1 SEHNR, CDR2 FQNEAQ (reference sequence). V lost 2 bases, J lost 5 bases, and 22 bases lay in between. The CDR3 is 19 amino acids. The CDR3 coding sequence is TGTGCCAGCAGCTTACTTCGGGGGGCGATTGGGGGGAATAATTCACCCCTCCACTTT. It translates to CASSLLRGAIGGNNSPLHF.

The chain uses TRBV28 and TRBJ1-1, with a possible D match to TRBD1 (5 bases). The CDR3 is 15 amino acids. Germline CDR1 is MDHEN and CDR2 is SYDVKM. Trimming took off 4 bases at V and 2 bases at J, with 14 bases between the two ends. CDR3 in amino acids: CASSSPIGHNTEAFF. Written as DNA, the CDR3 is TGTGCCAGCAGTTCCCCGATCGGACATAACACTGAAGCTTTCTTT.

This chain links TRBV10-3 with TRBJ2-5; D could derive from TRBD1 or TRBD2 (5 bases each). Trimming removed 4 bases from V and 1 base from J, with 10 bases in between. The CDR3 consists of 14 residues. Germline V gene sequence: CDR1 ENHRY, CDR2 SYGVKD. CDR3 DNA sequence: TGTGCCATCAGTGGAAGGGACGGCCAAGAGACCCAGTACTTC. This sequence encodes CAISGRDGQETQYF.

This chain uses TRBV6-5 with TRBJ2-7; possible D gene TRBD1, 6 bases. V dropped 2 bases and J dropped 2 bases, with 16 bases sitting between them. This CDR3 has 16 amino acids. From germline, CDR1 is MNHEY and CDR2 SVGAGI. CDR3 bases: TGTGCCAGCAGTTACGACCGTCCGGGACACCCCTACGAGCAGTACTTC. This sequence encodes CASSYDRPGHPYEQYF.

The chain carries TRBV28 and TRBJ1-2; D unclear. From germline, CDR1 is MDHEN and CDR2 SYDVKM. CDR3 size: 13 residues. V was trimmed by 6 bases and J by 7 bases, leaving 15 bases between them. CDR3 coding DNA: TGTGCCAGCAGACGCCGGTCCTTGGGTGGCTACACCTTC. Its protein product is CASRRRSLGGYTF.

The chain employs TRBV6-5 and TRBJ1-6, with no clear D. The V gene's germline CDR1 is MNHEY and CDR2 SVGAGI. This CDR3 has 17 residues. The ends were cut back, 0 bases at V and 0 bases at J, with 9 bases in the middle. The CDR3 DNA reads as TGTGCCAGCAGTTACTCCATCACGAGCTCCTATAATTCACCCCTCCACTTT. It translates to CASSYSITSSYNSPLHF.

This clonotype was observed a handful of times. The chain couples TRBV6-1 to TRBJ2-5; 10 positions agree with TRBD1. After removal of 0 bases from V and 2 bases from J, the junction contained 3 bases not matched to a gene. This CDR3 region has 16 residues. Germline CDR1 and CDR2: MNHNS and SASEGT. Written as DNA, the CDR3 is TGTGCCAGCAGTGAAGCGACAGGGGGCCATCAAGAGACCCAGTACTTC. Amino acid sequence: CASSEATGGHQETQYF.

This chain joins TRBV19 and TRBJ1-5; perhaps TRBD1 as D (6 bases). From germline, CDR1 is LNHDA and CDR2 SQIVND (reference sequence). V dropped 7 bases and J dropped 2 bases, with 18 bases sitting between them. The CDR3 contains 16 residues. CDR3 in amino acids: CASTERSGARNQPQHF. DNA of the CDR3: TGTGCCAGTACCGAAAGATCAGGGGCCCGCAATCAGCCCCAGCATTTT.

In this sample, this clonotype turned up many times. The rearrangement links TRBV7-2 to TRBJ2-1; 7 nucleotides agree with TRBD2. The CDR3 covers 17 residues. In germline, CDR1 is SGHTA, CDR2 FQGNSA. Losses at the gene ends were 5 bases for V and 3 bases for J; bases not matched to a gene: 13. CDR3 sequence (DNA): TGTGCCAGCAGCGCGAACTGGAGCGGGGAGGGCTACAATGAGCAGTTCTTC. It encodes CASSANWSGEGYNEQFF.

There are a few counts of this clonotype. The genes are TRBV6-6 and TRBJ2-1; TRBD1 aligns across 8 bases. This CDR3 has 13 residues. V lost 6 bases, J lost 9 bases, and 7 bases stayed unmatched. Germline CDR1 is MNHNY and CDR2 is SVGAGI (reference sequence). In DNA form, the CDR3 reads TGTGCCAGCAGCATGACAGGGGTCGGTGAGCAGTTCTTC. As protein: CASSMTGVGEQFF.

The rearrangement links TRBV6-1 to TRBJ2-7; TRBD2 matches at 11 bases. Germline V gene data show CDR1 as MNHNS and CDR2 as SASEGT. J lost 1 base, V lost 5 bases, and 4 bases had no gene match. This CDR3 contains 15 residues. The CDR3 nucleotides read TGTGCCAGCAGTCGGGGACTAGCGGAATCCTACGAGCAGTACTTC. Translated, it gives CASSRGLAESYEQYF.

The genes are TRBV4-2 and TRBJ2-1; tentatively, D is TRBD2 (6 bases). Germline CDR1 and CDR2: LGHNA and YNFKEQ. Trimming pared 2 bases from V and 4 bases from J, leaving 18 bases between. This CDR3 comprises 17 residues. The CDR3 here is CASSQFRSGSFYNEQFF. The CDR3 DNA is TGTGCCAGCAGCCAATTCCGTAGCGGTAGTTTTTACAATGAGCAGTTCTTC.

This clonotype was detected only a few times. The V call is TRBV20-1, the J call TRBJ1-2, with D hard to call. The CDR3 has 14 residues. V shed 0 bases and J shed 4 bases, with 12 bases lying between them. In germline, CDR1 is DFQATT, CDR2 SNEGSKA (reference sequence). The CDR3 loop is CSARDPHRPYGYTF. The DNA for the CDR3 is TGCAGTGCTAGAGATCCCCACAGACCCTATGGCTACACCTTC.

With respect to this clonotype: This may be a read error, as it is one base from a much larger clone. The rearrangement joins TRBV19 to TRBJ2-1, with 11 bases aligning to TRBD1. Germline CDR1 LNHDA, CDR2 SQIVND (reference sequence). Losses at the gene ends were 7 bases for V and 8 bases for J; bases not matched to a gene: 16. CDR3 length: 17 amino acids. The DNA of the CDR3 is TGTGCCAGTATTATTGCGGGTCGGGACAGGGGGATCGATGAGCAGTTCTTC. As protein: CASIIAGRDRGIDEQFF.

This clonotype was observed a handful of times. The chain has TRBV7-3 and TRBJ2-1; weak D call: TRBD2 (5 bases). CDR1 and CDR2 (germline): SGHTA, FQGTGA. There are 12 residues in the CDR3. Trimming removed 2 bases at V and 8 bases at J, with 7 bases between. In DNA form, the CDR3 reads TGTGCCAGCAGCTTATCGGGGTATGAGCAGTTCTTC. It specifies CASSLSGYEQFF.

There are many counts of this clonotype. The chain employs TRBV7-6 and TRBJ2-7; 7 bases are a match to TRBD1. The CDR3 length is 15 residues. Germline V gene lookup returns CDR1 SGHVS and CDR2 FNYEAQ. After removal of 6 bases from V and 0 bases from J, the junction contained 8 bases not matched to a gene. CDR3 DNA: TGTGCCAGCAGTTTGGGACAGTCAAGCTCCTACGAGCAGTACTTC. Protein sequence: CASSLGQSSSYEQYF.

The chain links TRBV12-5 to TRBJ1-1; D is unclear. Germline values: CDR1 LGHNT, CDR2 FRNRAP. The CDR3 sequence is 13 residues long. Trimming pared 6 bases from V and 3 bases from J, leaving 11 bases between. CDR3 region: CASGKDGDTEAFF. CDR3 sequence (DNA): TGTGCTAGTGGGAAGGATGGTGACACTGAAGCTTTCTTT.

This clonotype occurred many times. J is TRBJ1-1 and V is TRBV5-1, with D possibly matching TRBD1 (5 bases). From germline, CDR1 is SGHRS and CDR2 YFSETQ. V was cut by 0 bases and J by 4 bases, with 7 bases left in between. This CDR3 comprises 13 residues. CDR3 protein: CASSLAQGTEAFF. The CDR3 DNA reads TGCGCCAGCAGCTTGGCGCAGGGCACTGAAGCTTTCTTT.

This clonotype has more than one count but fewer than ten. This chain uses TRBV11-2 with TRBJ1-3, with D possibly being TRBD1 (5 bases). This CDR3 is 17 amino acids long. Germline assignment: CDR1 SGHAT and CDR2 FQNNGV. V was clipped by 4 bases and J by 7 bases, with 23 bases between them. The CDR3 protein is CASSSNRESPGGNTIYF. The CDR3 DNA reads as TGTGCCAGCAGCTCCAATCGGGAGTCTCCTGGGGGGAACACCATATATTTT.

The rearrangement links TRBV15 to TRBJ2-7, with TRBD2 matching over 12 bases. The J segment lost 0 bases and the V segment lost 3 bases, leaving 12 bases of the junction unmatched. The CDR3 extends over 19 amino acids. Germline lookup yields CDR1 LNHNV and CDR2 YYDKDF (reference sequence). In nucleotides, the CDR3 is TGTGCCACCAGCAGCTTTGGACTAGCGGGATCCCTCAGCTCCTACGAGCAGTACTTC. Its protein is CATSSFGLAGSLSSYEQYF.